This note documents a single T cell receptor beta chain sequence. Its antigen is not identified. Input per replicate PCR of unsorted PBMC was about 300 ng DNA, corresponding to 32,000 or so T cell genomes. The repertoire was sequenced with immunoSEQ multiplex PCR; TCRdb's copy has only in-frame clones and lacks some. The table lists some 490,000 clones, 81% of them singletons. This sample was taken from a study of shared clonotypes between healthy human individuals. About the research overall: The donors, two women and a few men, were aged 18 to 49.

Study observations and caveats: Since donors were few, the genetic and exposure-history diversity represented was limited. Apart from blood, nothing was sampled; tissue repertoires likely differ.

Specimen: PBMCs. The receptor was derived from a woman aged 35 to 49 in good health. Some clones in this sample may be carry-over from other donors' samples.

CDR3 DNA: TGCGCCAGCAGCCAAAGGACCCCCAACATTCAGTACTTC. It yields the protein CASSQRTPNIQYF. The chain carries TRBV4-1 and TRBJ2-4; no clear D gene. With 2 bases removed from V and 7 bases from J, the gap between germline ends came to 9 bases. This CDR3 comprises 13 residues. The germline gives CDR1 MGHRA, CDR2 YSYEKL.